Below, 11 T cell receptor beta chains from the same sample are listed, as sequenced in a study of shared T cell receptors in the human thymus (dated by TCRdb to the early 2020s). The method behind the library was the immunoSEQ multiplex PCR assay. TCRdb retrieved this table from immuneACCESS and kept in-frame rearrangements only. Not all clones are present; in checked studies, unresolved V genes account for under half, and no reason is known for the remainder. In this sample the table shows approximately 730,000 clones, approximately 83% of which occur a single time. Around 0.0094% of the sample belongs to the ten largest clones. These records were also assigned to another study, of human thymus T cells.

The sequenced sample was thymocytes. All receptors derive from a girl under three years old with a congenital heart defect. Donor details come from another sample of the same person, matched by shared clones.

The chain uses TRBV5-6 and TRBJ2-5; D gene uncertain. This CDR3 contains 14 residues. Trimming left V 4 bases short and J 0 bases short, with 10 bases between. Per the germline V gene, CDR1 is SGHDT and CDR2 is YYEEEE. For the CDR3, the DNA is TGTGCCAGCAGCCGAGACTGGTACCAAGAGACCCAGTACTTC. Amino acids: CASSRDWYQETQYF.

The CDR3 spells CATSRTTRTGNYGYTF. The DNA for the CDR3 is TGTGCCACCAGCAGAACGACCCGAACAGGAAACTATGGCTACACCTTC. The rearrangement uses TRBV15 and TRBJ1-2, with a tentative D call TRBD1 (5 bases). This CDR3 has 16 amino acids. Germline lookup yields CDR1 LNHNV and CDR2 YYDKDF (reference sequence). Trimming removed 2 bases from V and 2 bases from J, with 15 bases in between.

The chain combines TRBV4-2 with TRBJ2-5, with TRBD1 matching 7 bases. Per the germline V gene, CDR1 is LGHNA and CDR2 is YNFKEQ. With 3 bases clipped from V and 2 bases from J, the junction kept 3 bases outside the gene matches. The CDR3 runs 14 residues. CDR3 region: CASSQEDRQETQYF. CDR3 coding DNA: TGTGCCAGCAGCCAGGAGGACAGGCAAGAGACCCAGTACTTC.

The CDR3 DNA reads TGTGCCAGCAGTAAACCCGGGAGGGAGAACCATGGCTACACCTTC. Its protein is CASSKPGRENHGYTF. The chain links TRBV6-6 to TRBJ1-2, with D hard to call. The CDR3 runs to 15 residues. Germline CDR1 is MNHNY and CDR2 is SVGAGI (reference sequence). V lost 5 bases, J lost 6 bases, and 19 bases lay in between.

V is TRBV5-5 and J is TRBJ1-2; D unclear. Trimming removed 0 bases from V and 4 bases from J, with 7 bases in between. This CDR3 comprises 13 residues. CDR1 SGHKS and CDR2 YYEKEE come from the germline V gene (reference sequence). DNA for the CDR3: TGTGCCAGCAGCTTGGTCGTTAGCTATGGCTACACCTTC. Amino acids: CASSLVVSYGYTF.

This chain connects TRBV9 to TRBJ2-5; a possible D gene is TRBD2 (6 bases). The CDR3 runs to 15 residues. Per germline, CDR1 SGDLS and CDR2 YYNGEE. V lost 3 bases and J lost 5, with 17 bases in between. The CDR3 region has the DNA TGTGCCAGCAGCGCCATCGGGAGCGCCCGGGAGACCCAGTACTTC. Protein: CASSAIGSARETQYF.

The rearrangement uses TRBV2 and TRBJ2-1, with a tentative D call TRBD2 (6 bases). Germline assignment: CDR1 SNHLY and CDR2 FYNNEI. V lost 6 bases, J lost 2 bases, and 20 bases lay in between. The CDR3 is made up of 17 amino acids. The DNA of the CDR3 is TGTGCCAGCAGCGATCCCCAAGCGGGCACCCCCTACAATGAGCAGTTCTTC. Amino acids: CASSDPQAGTPYNEQFF.

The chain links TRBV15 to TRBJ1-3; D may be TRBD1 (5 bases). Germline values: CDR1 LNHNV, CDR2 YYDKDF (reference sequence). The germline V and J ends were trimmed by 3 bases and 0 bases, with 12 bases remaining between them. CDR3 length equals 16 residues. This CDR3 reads CATSRGLYFSGNTIYF. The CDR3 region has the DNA TGTGCCACCAGCAGGGGACTATACTTCTCTGGAAACACCATATATTTT.

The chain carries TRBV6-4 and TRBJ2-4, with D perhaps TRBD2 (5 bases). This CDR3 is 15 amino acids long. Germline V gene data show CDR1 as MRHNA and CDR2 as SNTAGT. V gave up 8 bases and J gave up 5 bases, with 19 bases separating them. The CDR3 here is CASSRPRVGENIQYF. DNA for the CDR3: TGTGCCAGCTCCCGTCCGAGGGTTGGGGAAAACATTCAGTACTTC.

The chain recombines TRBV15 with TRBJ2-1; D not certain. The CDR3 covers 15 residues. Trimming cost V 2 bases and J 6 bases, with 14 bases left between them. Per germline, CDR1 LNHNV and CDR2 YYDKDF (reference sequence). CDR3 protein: CATSRLPGSLNEQFF. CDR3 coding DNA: TGTGCCACCAGCAGATTACCCGGGTCCCTCAATGAGCAGTTCTTC.

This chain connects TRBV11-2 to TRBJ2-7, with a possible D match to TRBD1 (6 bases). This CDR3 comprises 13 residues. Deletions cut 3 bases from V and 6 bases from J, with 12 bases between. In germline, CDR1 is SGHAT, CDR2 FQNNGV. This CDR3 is CASSFNGGSEQYF. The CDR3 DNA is TGTGCCAGCAGCTTCAATGGGGGCTCCGAGCAGTACTTC.